This record looks at one T cell receptor beta chain sequence and its context. The data belong to a study of blood T cell repertoires in COVID-19. Whole-study context: Italy, Spain and the United States were the sources of the convalescent and acute COVID-19 samples.

Only in-frame clones appear in the TCRdb table, and some are missing; sequencing was by immunoSEQ multiplex PCR. This sample has 200,000 to 250,000 clones, with approximately 83% found just once. The CDR3 consists of 17 residues. All recovered Cohort 3 donors got two negative PCRs, got clearance, or saw symptom resolution. This rearrangement joins TRBV21-1 to TRBJ2-6; the D call TRBD1 from the table was never checked on the DNA. TRBV21-1 is deemed a pseudogene. Sample: PBMCs or T cells enriched from blood (not recorded which). This TCR was recovered from an older woman who had recovered from COVID-19. The DNA for the CDR3 is TGTGCCAGCCTCCCAACGGGACACTGCTCTGGGGCCAACGTCCTGACTTTC. Its translation is CASLPTGHCSGANVLTF.